This TCR beta chain is from a study of shared clonotypes between healthy human individuals. Points from the study as a whole: Non-shared clonotypes displayed generation probabilities falling below those of clonotypes present in all four donors.

CD45RO-negative CD8 cells positively selected for CCR7 made up the naive population, which excluded terminally differentiated effector memory CD45RA+ cells. The table came from immunoSEQ multiplex PCR; TCRdb's copy has only in-frame clones and leaves some out. The sample carries 2 million to 2.5 million clones, approximately 94% recorded once. The CDR3 totals 17 residues. Trimming at V came to 2 bases and at J to 0 bases, leaving 6 bases not matched to a gene. Germline V gene sequence: CDR1 GTSNPN, CDR2 SVGIG (reference sequence). This clone was detected only once. Its specificity is unknown. The clonotype originates from a man aged 18 to 29 in good health. Some clones in this sample may be carry-over from other donors' samples. The genes are TRBV30 and TRBJ2-3, with 12 bases lining up with TRBD2. Sequenced: naive CD8+ T cells from PBMCs. CDR3 nucleotides: TGTGCCTGGAGTCTAGCGGGAGGGGGTCGTAGCACAGATACGCAGTATTTT. Amino acids: CAWSLAGGGRSTDTQYF.